Listed below are T cell receptor beta chains from one sample, sequenced in a study of shared clonotypes between healthy human individuals. Only in-frame clones appear in the TCRdb table, and some are missing; sequencing was by immunoSEQ multiplex PCR. The sample has more than 2 million clones, 90% to 97% seen once; the top ten hold 0.1% to 0.15%. Input material: naive CD4+ T cells sorted from blood. These receptors all stem from a young man in good health. Both conserved end residues are trimmed from each CDR3. The order of the fields is V gene, CDR3 length, CDR3 protein.

V gene: TRBV10-3; CDR3 length: 15; CDR3 protein: AISGRQVSSGANVLT
V gene: TRBV13; CDR3 length: 12; CDR3 protein: ASSFSSGSETQY
V gene: TRBV5-1; CDR3 length: 13; CDR3 protein: ASSLGQGAHEKLF
V gene: TRBV4-3; CDR3 length: 17; CDR3 protein: ASSPSGLADWDSTGELF
V gene: TRBV7-2; CDR3 length: 16; CDR3 protein: ASSLSGTSGTSADTQY
V gene: TRBV30; CDR3 length: 12; CDR3 protein: AWSLDRGGTEAF
V gene: TRBV5-4; CDR3 length: 13; CDR3 protein: ASSPGTGMNQPQH
V gene: TRBV13; CDR3 length: 12; CDR3 protein: ASSEDRGRETQY
V gene: TRBV15; CDR3 length: 13; CDR3 protein: ATSRTSGTQETQY
V gene: TRBV7-2; CDR3 length: 11; CDR3 protein: ASSLGNANEQF
V gene: TRBV6-1; CDR3 length: 16; CDR3 protein: ASSEAQGPAALGKTQY
V gene: TRBV6-5; CDR3 length: 14; CDR3 protein: ASSYTLQGAGSPLH
V gene: TRBV20-1; CDR3 length: 9; CDR3 protein: SAGGSDTQY
V gene: TRBV5-1; CDR3 length: 14; CDR3 protein: ASSLALGTGSYEQY
V gene: TRBV28; CDR3 length: 11; CDR3 protein: ASSLGRTGELF
V gene: TRBV6-5; CDR3 length: 12; CDR3 protein: ASSYGTTHNEQF
V gene: TRBV29-1; CDR3 length: 11; CDR3 protein: SVQTVLNTEAF
V gene: TRBV18; CDR3 length: 12; CDR3 protein: ASSPGPPPSKLF
V gene: TRBV28; CDR3 length: 9; CDR3 protein: ASSYQGGQH
V gene: TRBV7-3; CDR3 length: 13; CDR3 protein: ASSPLAPNTGELF
V gene: TRBV7-8; CDR3 length: 13; CDR3 protein: ASSPRGATNEKLF
V gene: TRBV30; CDR3 length: 12; CDR3 protein: AWSHSDSNQPQH
V gene: TRBV4-2; CDR3 length: 15; CDR3 protein: ASSQDRTSGAQETQY
V gene: TRBV4-1; CDR3 length: 12; CDR3 protein: ASSPGLITGELF
V gene: TRBV10-3; CDR3 length: 13; CDR3 protein: AISVQGQNTGELF
V gene: TRBV19; CDR3 length: 13; CDR3 protein: ASSTTGTSGRQQY
V gene: TRBV25-1; CDR3 length: 13; CDR3 protein: ASSDTKASDSPLH
V gene: TRBV2; CDR3 length: 11; CDR3 protein: ASYGLAGETQY
V gene: TRBV10-3; CDR3 length: 11; CDR3 protein: AIKDSFSDEQY
V gene: TRBV27; CDR3 length: 13; CDR3 protein: ASSWGGGAYNEQF
V gene: TRBV27; CDR3 length: 17; CDR3 protein: ASSLSGWPFQVAYNEQF
V gene: TRBV10-2; CDR3 length: 12; CDR3 protein: ASSGTGGGTEAF
V gene: TRBV9; CDR3 length: 13; CDR3 protein: ASSGGGLRVDTQY
V gene: TRBV6-1; CDR3 length: 10; CDR3 protein: ASNGLGNTIY
V gene: TRBV5-4; CDR3 length: 15; CDR3 protein: ASSFGGSYSGANVLT
V gene: TRBV5-8; CDR3 length: 9; CDR3 protein: ASSSNSPLH
V gene: TRBV6-6; CDR3 length: 11; CDR3 protein: ASSYGQPYGYT
V gene: TRBV15; CDR3 length: 10; CDR3 protein: ATSMGGGELF
V gene: TRBV28; CDR3 length: 13; CDR3 protein: ASSLVRSLTYEQY
V gene: TRBV7-8; CDR3 length: 12; CDR3 protein: ASSHGTALDGYT
V gene: TRBV5-6; CDR3 length: 11; CDR3 protein: ASSFNRNTEAF